Given below is one T cell receptor (beta chain) in context. Its target is not known. J was trimmed by 2 bases and V by 10 bases; bases with no gene match: 9. The germline V gene encodes CDR1 SNHLY and CDR2 FYNNEI. The CDR3 loop spans 14 amino acids. The data derive from a study of response to subunit inactivated influenza vaccine. From the RT-PCR reads, TCRdb called clonotypes with MiXCR, one entry per CDR3 protein. The repertoire includes 650,000 to 700,000 distinct CDR3 sequences, less than 20% of them detected once, and 11% sits in the top ten. Study-wide results and limits: The authors suggested that every seasonal influenza vaccination recruits few new T cells.

V gene TRBV2 combines with J gene TRBJ2-3; TRBD2 matches at 7 bases. Sequenced material: PBMCs from blood, taken approximately 12 days after vaccination. The receptor's source is a man aged 50-60 years who received an inactivated influenza vaccine. CDR3 sequence (DNA): TGTGCCACCAAGCGGGACTCCAACACAGATACGCAGTATTTT. As protein: CATKRDSNTDTQYF.